A selection of T cell receptor beta chains follows, all from one sample in a study of STAT5B mutations in CD4+ large granular lymphocyte leukemia. The data were produced by immunoSEQ multiplex PCR, yet TCRdb's version contains in-frame clones alone and is incomplete. Seen here are around 30,000 clones, roughly four fifths observed once, and the top ten hold about 2%. Sequenced material: CD4+ T cells from blood buffy coats. The receptors were gathered from a human donor in good health. Both conserved end residues are trimmed from each CDR3.

V gene	J gene	CDR3 protein
TRBV5-1	TRBJ1-4	ASSSDGNNEKLF
TRBV29-1	TRBJ1-3	SVEDPRGSGNTIY
TRBV27	TRBJ2-7	ASKSQVAGRYEQY
TRBV6-5	TRBJ2-7	ASSYERVGQY
TRBV7-9	TRBJ2-1	ASSLAYDEQF
TRBV7-9	TRBJ2-7	ASSLPGPGTGAYEQY
TRBV19	TRBJ2-7	ASSIKGSGGVSYEQY
TRBV7-2	TRBJ2-7	ASSFGQTPSYEQY
TRBV5-1	TRBJ2-7	ASRRHQAYEQY
TRBV7-2	TRBJ2-7	ASSLLNRYEQY
TRBV6-5	TRBJ2-3	ASSYAQPLTDTQY
TRBV6-5	TRBJ1-6	ASSKGLDSSPLH
TRBV5-4	TRBJ1-2	ASSLPSNYGYT
TRBV7-7	TRBJ2-5	ASSFSAGLGETQY
TRBV7-9	TRBJ1-3	ASSPTGTSSGNTIY
TRBV5-5	TRBJ2-7	ASSLGQLSDEQY
TRBV5-1	TRBJ2-7	ASSLGLGDPYEQY
TRBV7-6	TRBJ1-2	ASSLVPQGASYGYT
TRBV29-1	TRBJ1-4	SVQGRGEKLF
TRBV11-3	TRBJ2-3	ASSPGGGSTDTQY
TRBV18	TRBJ2-1	ASSPTPGQGSSSYNEQF
TRBV29-1	TRBJ2-1	SFGLAGTNEQF
TRBV11-3	TRBJ2-2	ASSLAVGTGELF
TRBV6-6	TRBJ1-1	ASRTQRRGTEAF
TRBV7-2	TRBJ2-7	ASSLEGSISYEQY
TRBV2	TRBJ1-3	ASSTDRGRNTIY
TRBV7-2	TRBJ1-5	ASSLVVNQPQH
TRBV7-2	TRBJ1-1	ASSLVSENTEAF
TRBV7-8	TRBJ1-4	ASSSSGTGAEKLF
TRBV5-6	TRBJ1-1	ASSLARYTEAF
TRBV30	TRBJ1-5	AWTKGVGDQPQH
TRBV6-5	TRBJ1-2	ASSFADSGYGYT
TRBV5-1	TRBJ2-5	ASSQGTGMVEETQY
TRBV4-1	TRBJ2-7	ASSQNGQGSYEQY
TRBV27	TRBJ2-3	ASSLGWKDTQY
TRBV2	TRBJ1-1	ASSADSRNTEAF
TRBV5-1	TRBJ1-1	ASSSGLFTGGNTEAF
TRBV7-9	TRBJ1-1	ASSNPGNTEAF
TRBV7-9	TRBJ1-3	ASRPTGSGNTIY
TRBV10-1	TRBJ1-5	ASSTSGNSQPQH
TRBV11-2	TRBJ1-1	ASSLVPAGPTEAF
TRBV6-5	TRBJ2-7	ASSYSTTSYEQY
TRBV9	TRBJ1-1	ASSVDPDMNTEAF
TRBV6-1	TRBJ1-4	ASSEGRYGTGEKLF
TRBV29-1	NA	SVGQRGALAYEQY
TRBV29-1	TRBJ2-7	SVVVSDEQY
TRBV18	TRBJ2-7	ASSPGPRGPSYEQY
TRBV9	TRBJ2-1	ASSRNPGGRRDEQF
TRBV10-3	TRBJ2-7	ATRGTGTYEQY
TRBV2	TRBJ2-7	ASNPGQAYEQY
TRBV5-1	TRBJ1-2	ASSLATGGNYGYT
TRBV5-4	TRBJ1-2	ASRPGTGSDYGYT
TRBV27	TRBJ2-1	ASSWARDRLYNEQF